Described below is a single T cell receptor beta chain sequence and its context. There is no known antigen for this receptor. Base quality data are lacking; no much larger clone is found one base away. Library preparation used the immunoSEQ multiplex PCR assay. This is the immuneACCESS table as TCRdb keeps it, with only in-frame sequences that have V and J called. A part of the clones is gone; compared with another copy, unresolved V genes explain less than half, and the rest is unexplained. The sample table shows around 43,000 clones, and around 95% are seen once. The ten largest account for roughly 3.8% of the sample. The sample is drawn from a study of T cell changes during pregnancy in multiple sclerosis (dated by TCRdb to the late 2010s). Regarding the study in general: The study looked at changes in the T cell repertoire across pregnancy in women with multiple sclerosis.

According to the germline V gene, CDR1 reads MDHEN and CDR2 reads SYDVKM. Compared with germline, V lacks 2 bases and J lacks 0 bases; bases without a gene match: 5. From the cysteine through the phenylalanine, the CDR3 covers 17 amino acids. Only the CDR3 region is kept as DNA, spanning 51 bases read in frame from base 1. The receptor was derived from a female donor with multiple sclerosis, enrolled in a pregnancy study. The material sequenced was CD8+ T cells from peripheral blood mononuclear cells, taken after pregnancy. The sequence is built from TRBV28 and TRBJ2-1, with 9 bases in between that match TRBD2. The CDR3 region reads CASSLASGRSSYNEQFF. The nucleotide sequence is given as TGTGCCAGCAGTTTAGCAAGCGGGAGGTCCTCCTACAATGAGCAGTTCTTC.